A single TCR beta chain is shown here with its context. What it recognizes is unknown. These data belong to a study of response to subunit inactivated influenza vaccine. Study-wide findings and caveats: New T cells are recruited in small numbers by each seasonal influenza vaccination, according to the authors' suggestion.

TCRdb reprocessed the RT-PCR reads with MiXCR, giving one entry per CDR3 protein. The profile covers some 520,000 distinct CDR3 sequences, with about 17% appearing a single time and 3% to 3.5% taken by the ten largest. The germline V gene encodes CDR1 DFQATT and CDR2 SNEGSKA (reference sequence). The CDR3 length is 13 residues. V shed 2 bases, J shed 5 bases, and the junction held 2 bases outside the gene matches. The sample was CD4+ T cells sorted from PBMCs, taken 23 months after vaccination. This TCR came from a man aged 45-69 years who received an inactivated influenza vaccine. The chain links TRBV20-1 to TRBJ2-1, with 8 bases matching TRBD2. The CDR3 region has the DNA TGCAGTGCTAGACGACTAGCGAACAATGAGCAGTTCTTC. This codes for CSARRLANNEQFF.